A single sample is the source of the 25 T cell receptor beta chains below, sequenced in a study of cytomegalovirus exposure and HLA in healthy donors. Sequencing was performed with immunoSEQ multiplex PCR; in TCRdb, only in-frame clones are kept and a portion is missing. This sample has over 45,000 clones, with approximately 90% found just once. The sample consisted of PBMCs. The receptors come from a young man in good health and CMV-seronegative.

The J gene is TRBJ2-1, the V gene TRBV7-2; 7 bases match TRBD2. Losses at the gene ends were 3 bases for V and 2 bases for J; bases not matched to a gene: 7. This CDR3 has 16 residues. Germline CDR1 reads SGHTA; CDR2 reads FQGNSA. The DNA for the CDR3 is TGTGCCAGCAGCTTGCAAGCGACTAGCACCTACAATGAGCAGTTCTTC. Translating gives CASSLQATSTYNEQFF.

The chain links TRBV29-1 to TRBJ2-1, with a tentative D call TRBD1 (5 bases). From germline, CDR1 is SQVTM and CDR2 ANQGSEA. This CDR3 has 14 amino acids. V was cut by 4 bases and J by 7 bases, with 17 bases left in between. The CDR3 protein is CSVGGLAPGNEQFF. In DNA form, the CDR3 reads TGCAGCGTTGGGGGCCTCGCCCCAGGGAATGAGCAGTTCTTC.

This sequence joins TRBV19 and TRBJ2-7; 12 bases align to TRBD2. With 6 bases clipped from V and 6 bases from J, the junction kept 9 bases outside the gene matches. There are 15 residues in the CDR3. CDR1 and CDR2 (germline): LNHDA, SQIVND (reference sequence). For the CDR3, the DNA is TGTGCCAGTAGACGGACTAGCGGGATGTCTTCCGAGCAGTACTTC. Its translation: CASRRTSGMSSEQYF. The variable domain in full, with the rest retrieved from reference TRBV19 and TRBJ2-7, is DGGITQSPKYLFRKEGQNVTLSCEQNLNHDAMYWYRQDPGQGLRLIYYSQIVNDFQKGDIAEGYSVSREKKESFPLTVTSAQKNPTAFYLCASRRTSGMSSEQYFGPGTRLTVT.

This clone occurred once. The chain employs TRBV28 and TRBJ1-5; perhaps TRBD1 as D (6 bases). The CDR3 spans 14 residues. V was pared by 4 bases and J by 3 bases, with 10 bases between. Germline lookup yields CDR1 MDHEN and CDR2 SYDVKM. This CDR3 is CASSSGDYNQPQHF. The CDR3 coding sequence is TGTGCCAGCAGTTCAGGGGACTACAATCAGCCCCAGCATTTT.

The V and J genes are TRBV7-8 and TRBJ1-5, with a tentative D call TRBD1 (5 bases). In germline, CDR1 is SGHVS, CDR2 FQNEAQ. This CDR3 contains 15 residues. V shed 4 bases and J shed 2 bases, with 12 bases lying between them. CDR3 in DNA: TGTGCCAGCAGCTCTCGCAGGGCGGGCAATCAGCCCCAGCATTTT. This encodes CASSSRRAGNQPQHF. The whole variable domain, filled in from reference TRBV7-8 and TRBJ1-5, reads GAGVSQSPRYKVAKRGQDVALRCDPISGHVSLFWYQQALGQGPEFLTYFQNEAQLDKSGLPSDRFFAERPEGSVSTLKIQRTQQEDSAVYLCASSSRRAGNQPQHFGDGTRLSIL.

This chain joins TRBV9 and TRBJ2-7; a weak D match, TRBD1 (6 bases). The CDR3 is 12 residues long. Germline CDR1 is SGDLS and CDR2 is YYNGEE. V lost 7 bases to trimming and J lost 1 base, with 9 bases between them. The CDR3 is CASGGASYEQYF. The CDR3 nucleotides are TGTGCCAGCGGGGGCGCTTCCTACGAGCAGTACTTC.

The chain joins TRBV27 to TRBJ2-3, with 9 bases fitting TRBD2. V trimming: 3 bases; J trimming: 6 bases; junction bases outside the gene matches: 10. Germline lookup yields CDR1 MNHEY and CDR2 SMNVEV (reference sequence). The CDR3 is made up of 16 amino acids. The DNA for the CDR3 is TGTGCCAGCAGTTTCAGGAGTAGCGGGAGAGCGGATACGCAGTATTTT. Amino acids: CASSFRSSGRADTQYF.

The genes are TRBV21-1 and TRBJ2-1; the D call in the table, TRBD1, was not verified against the DNA. TRBV21-1 is described as a pseudogene. CDR3 size: 16 residues. CDR3 coding DNA: TGTGCCAGCGTGGAGGGGGCGTTCAGCTCCTACAATGAGCAGTTCTTC. Encoded protein: CASVEGAFSSYNEQFF.

CDR3 residues: CASSLRDRGYEQYF. In DNA, the CDR3 is TGCGCCAGCAGCCTTAGGGACAGGGGATACGAGCAGTACTTC. This chain joins TRBV4-1 and TRBJ2-7; 10 bases align to TRBD1. The ends lost 4 bases at V and 4 bases at J; junction bases unmatched: 4. There are 14 residues in the CDR3. From germline, CDR1 is MGHRA and CDR2 YSYEKL.

CDR3 loop: CASSSYYEQYF. DNA for the CDR3: TGTGCCAGCAGCTCCTACTACGAGCAGTACTTC. This chain connects TRBV7-2 to TRBJ2-7, with D uncertain. Trimming pared 4 bases from V and 3 bases from J, leaving 4 bases between. CDR3 length: 11 residues. Germline assignment: CDR1 SGHTA and CDR2 FQGNSA.

The rearrangement links TRBV6-5 to TRBJ2-3; 11 bases align to TRBD1. The germline gives CDR1 MNHEY, CDR2 SVGAGI. J gave up 2 bases and V 6 bases, and 4 bases lay outside the gene matches. This CDR3 has 15 amino acids. CDR3 loop: CASSRTGGVTDTQYF. The CDR3 bases are TGTGCCAGCAGCCGGACAGGGGGCGTCACAGATACGCAGTATTTT.

The chain is built from TRBV29-1 and TRBJ2-4; tentatively, D is TRBD2 (5 bases). The V end lost 0 bases, the J end lost 0 bases, and 18 bases lay between the germline ends. This CDR3 comprises 18 residues. Germline assignment: CDR1 SQVTM and CDR2 ANQGSEA. The CDR3 sequence: CSVEERSGSIVAKNIQYF. CDR3 bases: TGCAGCGTTGAAGAAAGGAGCGGTTCTATTGTAGCCAAAAACATTCAGTACTTC.

V gene TRBV5-5 combines with J gene TRBJ2-2; D is ambiguous. V was pared by 0 bases and J by 6 bases, with 9 bases between. Germline assignment: CDR1 SGHKS and CDR2 YYEKEE (reference sequence). This CDR3 is 14 amino acids long. CDR3 sequence (DNA): TGTGCCAGCAGCTTGGCCCGTGGCTCCGGGGAGCTGTTTTTT. Protein sequence: CASSLARGSGELFF.

The genes are TRBV5-4 and TRBJ2-2; 7 bases map to TRBD2. Germline V gene sequence: CDR1 SGHNT, CDR2 YYREEE (reference sequence). Unmatched junction bases numbered 11, after V lost 6 bases and J lost 6 bases. This CDR3 is 15 amino acids long. CDR3 nucleotide sequence: TGTGCCAGCACGTCCTTTGGCGGGAGCCCCGGGGAGCTGTTTTTT. Translating it yields CASTSFGGSPGELFF. Full variable domain (remainder filled in from reference TRBV5-4 and TRBJ2-2): ETGVTQSPTHLIKTRGQQVTLRCSSQSGHNTVSWYQQALGQGPQFIFQYYREEENGRGNFPPRFSGLQFPNYSSELNVNALELDDSALYLCASTSFGGSPGELFFGEGSRLTVL.

This clone was detected only once. The rearrangement links TRBV2 to TRBJ2-1; 7 bases are a match to TRBD2. Germline V gene sequence: CDR1 SNHLY, CDR2 FYNNEI. This CDR3 has 12 amino acids. J gave up 3 bases and V 11 bases, and 4 bases lay outside the gene matches. CDR3 nucleotide sequence: TGTGCCGGCCGGGACTACTACAATGAGCAGTTCTTC. Its translation is CAGRDYYNEQFF.

DNA of the CDR3: TGTGCCAGCAGCGTAACACTAAGGGGTGGCGAGCAGTACTTC. It encodes CASSVTLRGGEQYF. V gene TRBV9 combines with J gene TRBJ2-5, with a possible D match to TRBD1 (5 bases). The DNA matches TRBJ2-7 better at its end, which makes the J call doubtful. Germline V gives CDR1 SGDLS, CDR2 YYNGEE. This CDR3 comprises 14 residues.

The chain recombines TRBV6-1 with TRBJ2-2; D may be TRBD2 (6 bases). CDR3 size: 15 residues. Trimming removed 6 bases at V and 6 bases at J, with 17 bases between. Germline V gene sequence: CDR1 MNHNS, CDR2 SASEGT. In DNA, the CDR3 is TGTGCCAGCAGCCCCACGGAAGGGGAGGCCGGGGAGCTGTTTTTT. This codes for CASSPTEGEAGELFF.

The chain employs TRBV4-1 and TRBJ2-2; 9 nucleotides align to TRBD1. From germline, CDR1 is MGHRA and CDR2 YSYEKL. Trimming removed 3 bases from V and 1 base from J; junction bases left unmatched: 9. CDR3 length equals 18 residues. CDR3: CASSQGWGGQGNTGELFF. The CDR3 DNA reads TGCGCCAGCAGCCAGGGCTGGGGGGGACAGGGGAACACCGGGGAGCTGTTTTTT.

The chain recombines TRBV27 with TRBJ2-3; perhaps TRBD1 as D (6 bases). The CDR3 totals 12 residues. The germline V and J ends were trimmed by 4 bases and 6 bases, with 8 bases remaining between them. Germline V gene lookup returns CDR1 MNHEY and CDR2 SMNVEV (reference sequence). In DNA, the CDR3 is TGTGCCAGCAGTTACACAGGGGATACGCAGTATTTT. Translation gives CASSYTGDTQYF.

The chain couples TRBV4-3 to TRBJ1-2, with D uncertain. From germline, CDR1 is LGHNA and CDR2 YSLEER. The ends were cut back, 1 base at V and 6 bases at J, with 9 bases in the middle. The length of the CDR3 is 13 residues. The CDR3 DNA reads TGCGCCAGCAGCCAAGGATTGTCGGATGGCTACACCTTC. Protein: CASSQGLSDGYTF.

This chain joins TRBV4-1 and TRBJ2-5; perhaps TRBD1 as D (6 bases). V lost 0 bases and J lost 4, with 12 bases in between. CDR1 and CDR2 from the germline V gene are MGHRA and YSYEKL. This CDR3 region has 15 residues. This chain's CDR3 is CASSQDRGNRETQYF. DNA of the CDR3: TGCGCCAGCAGCCAAGATAGGGGGAATCGAGAGACCCAGTACTTC.

This sequence joins TRBV19 and TRBJ2-5; the D gene is possibly TRBD2 (6 bases). Germline CDR1 LNHDA, CDR2 SQIVND (reference sequence). V lost 9 bases to trimming and J lost 5 bases, with 7 bases between them. This CDR3 is 10 amino acids long. Here the CDR3 DNA reads TGTGCCAGCCGGGGGGAGACCCAGTACTTC. Protein product: CASRGETQYF.

This clone appeared once. This chain uses TRBV29-1 with TRBJ2-7; unclear D gene. The germline V gene has CDR1 SQVTM and CDR2 ANQGSEA. Trimming cost V 4 bases and J 4 bases, with 11 bases left between them. This CDR3 comprises 12 residues. The CDR3 sequence: CSVATVEYEQYF. CDR3 coding DNA: TGCAGCGTTGCAACAGTTGAGTACGAGCAGTACTTC.

This sequence joins TRBV25-1 and TRBJ1-1; 7 positions agree with TRBD1. CDR1 and CDR2 from the germline V gene are MGHDK and SYGVNS. The CDR3 contains 14 residues. V lost 6 bases, J lost 1 base, and 5 bases stayed unmatched. CDR3 sequence: CASRDRQGNTEAFF. The DNA of the CDR3 is TGTGCCAGCAGGGACAGACAGGGGAACACTGAAGCTTTCTTT.

This clone was observed a single time. This chain uses TRBV28 with TRBJ1-5; D is unresolved. Trimming left V 8 bases short and J 7 bases short, with 21 bases between. The length of the CDR3 is 15 residues. CDR1 and CDR2 from the germline V gene are MDHEN and SYDVKM. The CDR3 sequence is CASRSFMQSVQPQHF. The DNA of the CDR3 is TGTGCCAGCCGAAGTTTCATGCAATCGGTCCAGCCCCAGCATTTT.